This T cell receptor beta chain was retrieved from a study of cytomegalovirus exposure and HLA in healthy donors. About this clone itself: Its antigen is as yet unknown.

This CDR3 has 14 residues. Per the germline V gene, CDR1 is SGHRS and CDR2 is YFSETQ. The V and J ends lost 4 bases and 4 bases, in that order; junction bases with no gene match: 6. The study's findings and limits: In vitro, a few CMV-associated chains proved specific for CMV antigens. TCR beta sequences reportedly predicted most subjects' HLA-A and HLA-B alleles accurately. Previous analysis showed most TCR beta V segments were productive about 87% or about 30% of the time.

The PCR ran on 60 Vbeta and 13 Jbeta primers. Produced via immunoSEQ multiplex PCR; TCRdb's table is partial and in-frame only. Found here are 100,000 to 150,000 clones; the top ten clones hold more than 0.8%. The chain has TRBV5-1 and TRBJ1-2; the match to TRBD1 covers 8 bases. Sequencing input: PBMCs. The TCR originated in a man between 18 and 35 years old in good health and CMV-seronegative. The DNA for the CDR3 is TGCGCCAGCAGCAGCCGGGACAGGCCCTATGGCTACACCTTC. Protein product: CASSSRDRPYGYTF.